These 11 T cell receptor beta chains share one sample of origin, sequenced in a study of blood T cells in healthy people across ages. A J-beta primer mix and a sample-barcoded 5' primer were used in a second PCR of about 6 to 12 cycles. MiXCR, run by TCRdb on the 5' RACE reads, gives a single entry per CDR3 protein. Among roughly 700,000 distinct CDR3 sequences, around half were seen once, and the ten largest hold under 35%. Sequenced material: blood. The receptors originated from a woman aged 60-75 years in good health.

A few counts support this clonotype. This chain uses TRBV7-2 with TRBJ2-5; 9 bases match TRBD1. The J call is doubtful: the DNA matches TRBJ2-7 better. CDR1 is SGHTA, CDR2 FQGNSA, per germline. The CDR3 has 14 residues. In DNA, the CDR3 is TGTGCCAACCGGGGCCGGGACAGGGTCGACGAGCAGTACTTC. Protein sequence: CANRGRDRVDEQYF.

The rearrangement uses TRBV15 and TRBJ2-7, with D possibly TRBD2 on 6 matching bases. Looked up from germline, CDR1 is LNHNV and CDR2 is YYDKDF (reference sequence). The CDR3 totals 16 residues. Deletions cut 0 bases from V and 7 bases from J, with 19 bases between. CDR3: CATSRDDGTPYNEQYF. As DNA, the CDR3 is TGTGCCACCAGCAGAGATGACGGGACTCCCTACAATGAGCAGTACTTC. The full variable domain, completed using reference TRBV15 and TRBJ2-7, is DAMVIQNPRYQVTQFGKPVTLSCSQTLNHNVMYWYQQKSSQAPKLLFHYYDKDFNNEADTPDNFQSRRPNTSFCFLDIRSPGLGDTAMYLCATSRDDGTPYNEQYFGPGTRLTVT.

This clonotype came up many times. The chain links TRBV29-1 to TRBJ1-2, with unresolved D. The germline CDR1 and CDR2 sequences are SQVTM and ANQGSEA. V was shortened by 1 base and J by 2 bases, with 5 bases between the two germline ends. The CDR3 loop spans 12 amino acids. The CDR3 here is CSVEANNYGYTF. The CDR3 DNA reads as TGCAGCGTTGAAGCGAACAACTATGGCTACACCTTC.

About this clonotype: A much larger clone differs by one base, so this may be a read error. V is TRBV10-3 and J is TRBJ2-3; D not certain. The CDR3 contains 14 residues. Germline V gene sequence: CDR1 ENHRY, CDR2 SYGVKD. V was clipped by 4 bases and J by 4 bases, with 12 bases between them. CDR3 residues: CAISGPDSSDTQYF. The CDR3 nucleotides are TGTGCCATCAGTGGGCCGGATAGTTCAGATACGCAGTATTTT.

For this clonotype: Mismatch with germline at one junction end may stem from a read error. The chain has TRBV4-2 and TRBJ2-1, with 11 positions matching TRBD2. Germline values: CDR1 LGHNA, CDR2 YNFKEQ. The CDR3 runs 13 residues. CDR3 in DNA: TGTGTCAGCAGCCAGGGACTAGCGGTTGAGCAGTTCTTC. It codes for CVSSQGLAVEQFF.

There are a few counts of this clonotype. The chain carries TRBV29-1 and TRBJ1-2, with 7 bases aligning to TRBD1. The CDR3 is made up of 14 amino acids. The trim removed 1 base at V and 1 base at J, leaving 3 bases unmatched. The V gene's germline CDR1 is SQVTM and CDR2 ANQGSEA. The CDR3 is CSVEGQGGNYGYTF. DNA of the CDR3: TGCAGCGTTGAAGGACAGGGCGGTAACTATGGCTACACCTTC.

This clonotype was seen many times. V is TRBV28 and J is TRBJ2-7; TRBD1 matches 8 bases. Trimming at V came to 6 bases and at J to 4 bases, leaving 2 bases not matched to a gene. CDR1 and CDR2 (germline): MDHEN, SYDVKM. The CDR3 spans 12 residues. CDR3 sequence reads: CASRRTGYEQYF. CDR3 coding DNA: TGTGCCAGCAGAAGGACAGGGTACGAGCAGTACTTC. Drawing the rest from reference TRBV28 and TRBJ2-7, the complete variable domain is DVKVTQSSRYLVKRTGEKVFLECVQDMDHENMFWYRQDPGLGLRLIYFSYDVKMKEKGDIPEGYSVSREKKERFSLILESASTNQTSMYLCASRRTGYEQYFGPGTRLTVT.

The chain combines TRBV28 with TRBJ2-7, with 11 bases identical to TRBD2. CDR1 and CDR2 (germline): MDHEN, SYDVKM. The junction had 12 bases not matched to a gene; V was cut back by 3 bases and J by 5 bases. This CDR3 comprises 17 residues. The CDR3 sequence is CASSFLPSLAGVDEQYF. DNA for the CDR3: TGTGCCAGCAGTTTCCTACCGTCACTAGCGGGAGTAGACGAGCAGTACTTC.

This sequence joins TRBV20-1 and TRBJ2-2, with D hard to call. The germline V gene has CDR1 DFQATT and CDR2 SNEGSKA (reference sequence). V was clipped by 4 bases and J by 2 bases, with 5 bases between them. The length of the CDR3 is 12 residues. CDR3 sequence: CSANDNTGELFF. CDR3 DNA: TGCAGTGCTAACGATAACACCGGGGAGCTGTTTTTT.

This clonotype occurred a few times. The chain joins TRBV28 to TRBJ2-4; TRBD2 matches 7 bases. The V gene end was trimmed by 6 bases and the J gene end by 7 bases; junction bases not matched to a gene: 6. CDR1 is MDHEN, CDR2 SYDVKM, per germline. The CDR3 is 13 residues long. The CDR3, as DNA: TGTGCCAGCAGCGATGGGGGGGTGAACATTCAGTACTTC. This sequence encodes CASSDGGVNIQYF.

This clonotype turned up a few times. This sequence joins TRBV7-2 and TRBJ2-3; D perhaps matches TRBD2 (5 bases). Trimming left V 3 bases short and J 2 bases short, with 15 bases between. CDR1 SGHTA and CDR2 FQGNSA come from the germline V gene. The CDR3 length is 16 residues. The CDR3 nucleotides are TGTGCCAGCAGCTTTCAGAGCGGCAGCCTCACAGATACGCAGTATTTT. Translation gives CASSFQSGSLTDTQYF.